The 26 T cell receptor beta chains given below trace back to one sample, sequenced in a study of CXCR3-negative and CXCR3-positive naive CD8 T cells. Points from the study as a whole: Higher TRB CDR3 hydrophobicity marked CXCR3-positive naive cells relative to CXCR3-negative naive cells.

Their specific antigens are unknown. With UMI labels, 5' RACE was used to prepare the TRB cDNA libraries. TCRdb re-called the 5' RACE reads; every CDR3 protein appears as one record, without DNA. The table lists some 130,000 distinct CDR3 sequences. Sequenced sample: naive CXCR3+ CD8+ T cells from blood. Subset indicated: CD45RO-CCR7+CD27+CD95- naive CD8+ T cells expressing CXCR3 (TNR3+). These receptors were collected from a human donor in good health. Some clones in this sample may be carry-over from other donors' samples.

This rearrangement joins TRBV27 to TRBJ2-3; as DNA is missing, the TRBD1 call by TCRdb cannot be tested. Germline-derived CDR1 and CDR2 are MNHEY and SMNVEV (reference sequence). This CDR3 spans 14 amino acids. The CDR3 here is CASKFSGGTDTQYF.

The chain carries TRBV29-1 and TRBJ2-3. CDR1 is SQVTM, CDR2 ANQGSEA, per germline. This CDR3 comprises 13 residues. The CDR3 loop is CSVEGSTTDTQYF.

The chain employs TRBV6-6 and TRBJ1-1; the TRBD1 assignment by TCRdb is unverifiable without DNA. Germline lookup yields CDR1 MNHNY and CDR2 SVGAGI (reference sequence). The CDR3 extends over 18 amino acids. The CDR3 sequence: CASSYSDLQDREGNEAFF.

The CDR3 is CSVEGEETNYGYTF. This sequence joins TRBV29-1 and TRBJ1-2. Germline CDR1 is SQVTM and CDR2 is ANQGSEA. The length of the CDR3 is 14 residues.

The rearrangement uses TRBV6-5 and TRBJ2-1; with no DNA, the TCRdb D assignment of TRBD2 cannot be verified. CDR1 MNHEY and CDR2 SVGAGI come from the germline V gene. The CDR3 runs to 16 residues. CDR3 protein: CASSPRVTRPYNEQFF.

The chain combines TRBV20-1 with TRBJ2-1; TCRdb gives TRBD1 as the D gene, but with no DNA this cannot be confirmed. CDR3 length: 14 amino acids. Per the germline V gene, CDR1 is DFQATT and CDR2 is SNEGSKA (reference sequence). Here the CDR3 reads CSALRRSSYNEQFF.

The chain is built from TRBV6-4 and TRBJ2-3. CDR1 and CDR2 (germline): MRHNA, SNTAGT. There are 13 residues in the CDR3. The CDR3 region is CASSERDTDTQYF.

CDR3 sequence: CASSLGGGEAFF. The chain couples TRBV12-3 or TRBV12-4 to TRBJ1-1; no DNA is available, so the TRBD1 call from TCRdb remains unchecked. CDR3 length: 12 residues.

This chain links TRBV10-3 with TRBJ2-7; TCRdb designates TRBD1, a call that cannot be tested without DNA. The CDR3 has 11 amino acids. The germline V gene has CDR1 ENHRY and CDR2 SYGVKD. Here the CDR3 reads CAISRQGQQYF.

The genes are TRBV7-6 and TRBJ2-5; as DNA is missing, the TRBD1 call by TCRdb cannot be tested. Germline CDR1 and CDR2: SGHVS and FNYEAQ. This CDR3 spans 15 amino acids. The CDR3 sequence: CASSLEAGVGETQYF.

The chain employs TRBV5-5 and TRBJ2-5; TCRdb names TRBD2, which stays unverified in the absence of DNA. The germline V gene encodes CDR1 SGHKS and CDR2 YYEKEE (reference sequence). This CDR3 has 14 residues. This CDR3 reads CASSPLENQETQYF.

The chain carries TRBV29-1 and TRBJ2-7; TCRdb lists TRBD1, though no DNA is available to test this call. Germline lookup yields CDR1 SQVTM and CDR2 ANQGSEA. The CDR3 is 13 residues long. The CDR3 sequence is CSVIDRGLIEQYF.

The J gene is TRBJ2-1, the V gene TRBV29-1; TCRdb calls TRBD2, which cannot be checked without DNA. Germline V gives CDR1 SQVTM, CDR2 ANQGSEA. The CDR3 has 13 residues. The CDR3 loop reads CSVPSDTYNEQFF.

The chain uses TRBV3-1 and TRBJ2-5. The germline V gene has CDR1 LGHDT and CDR2 YNNKEL (reference sequence). This CDR3 region has 12 residues. This chain's CDR3 is CASSQDLETQYF.

The chain has TRBV4-2 and TRBJ2-7. Germline V gene data show CDR1 as LGHNA and CDR2 as YNFKEQ. This CDR3 spans 13 amino acids. CDR3 protein: CASSQGYTYEQYF.

The J gene is TRBJ2-1, the V gene TRBV20-1; the TCRdb call, TRBD1, lacks DNA for checking. Germline CDR1 DFQATT, CDR2 SNEGSKA (reference sequence). The length of the CDR3 is 15 residues. The CDR3 loop is CSAPTGQFYDNEQFF.

The chain couples TRBV29-1 to TRBJ2-3; TCRdb names TRBD1, which stays unverified in the absence of DNA. The CDR3 has 15 residues. Germline loops: CDR1 SQVTM, CDR2 ANQGSEA. The chain's CDR3 is CSVESVGGPGDTQYF.

This chain connects TRBV21-1 to TRBJ2-1; the TCRdb D gene call, TRBD1, has no DNA to confirm it. TRBV21-1 is labeled a pseudogene. The CDR3 extends over 12 amino acids. The CDR3 loop is CASTSGLNEQFF.

The V and J genes are TRBV9 and TRBJ2-1. Germline lookup yields CDR1 SGDLS and CDR2 YYNGEE. This CDR3 has 13 residues. CDR3 protein: CASSVDRGNEQFF.

The genes are TRBV6-6 and TRBJ2-7; as DNA is missing, the TRBD1 call by TCRdb cannot be tested. Germline lookup yields CDR1 MNHNY and CDR2 SVGAGI (reference sequence). The CDR3 extends over 16 amino acids. This chain's CDR3 is CASSPAAGEVAYEQYF.

V usage is TRBV4-3 and J usage is TRBJ2-7; TCRdb's D call, TRBD1, is unchecked because there is no DNA. The CDR3 runs 15 residues. The V gene's germline CDR1 is LGHNA and CDR2 YSLEER. The CDR3 sequence is CASSQDFSRDYEQYF.

The rearrangement links TRBV5-4 to TRBJ2-1; TCRdb reports TRBD2, a call that lacks DNA to check it against. Germline V CDR1 and CDR2: SGHNT, YYREEE (reference sequence). The CDR3 length is 17 residues. The CDR3 reads CASSLVLAGETYNEQFF.

The rearrangement uses TRBV4-1 and TRBJ1-1; the D call from TCRdb, TRBD1, cannot be confirmed without DNA. Germline CDR1 and CDR2: MGHRA and YSYEKL. There are 15 residues in the CDR3. This chain's CDR3 is CASSPRGAVNTEAFF.

The chain recombines TRBV5-5 with TRBJ2-1; TCRdb names TRBD1, which stays unverified in the absence of DNA. The CDR3 runs 11 residues. In germline, CDR1 is SGHKS, CDR2 YYEKEE (reference sequence). The CDR3 here is CASSLGQEQFF.

The CDR3 protein is CASSPRVFGEQYF. V gene TRBV28 combines with J gene TRBJ2-7. Per germline, CDR1 MDHEN and CDR2 SYDVKM. The CDR3 runs to 13 residues.

The chain joins TRBV29-1 to TRBJ2-1. Germline CDR1 SQVTM, CDR2 ANQGSEA. The CDR3 runs to 12 residues. Here the CDR3 reads CSVEVYGNEQFF.